This T cell receptor beta chain appears in the sequencing data of a study of cytomegalovirus exposure and HLA in healthy donors. Donors in the study were healthy people who gave bone marrow. General study findings and limits: The study flagged approximately 180 TCR beta chains as cytomegalovirus-associated. Serostatus for CMV was the only available immune exposure information. When a later analysis compared HLA-associated TCR beta chains with equally common others, the HLA-associated chains turned out to be more clonally expanded and to have lower generation probabilities.

About this clone itself: Its antigen is unidentified.

Primers for the PCR totalled 60 Vbeta and 13 Jbeta. The method was immunoSEQ multiplex PCR; TCRdb's version includes in-frame clones alone and lacks a portion of them. Of around 80,000 clones in the sample, approximately 66% were seen once. This clonotype was sampled from a male donor in good health and CMV-seropositive. Specimen: PBMCs.

The CDR3 region is CASSKTGPSGETQYF. CDR3 sequence (DNA): TGTGCCAGCAGTAAAACAGGGCCTTCTGGGGAGACCCAGTACTTC. This chain connects TRBV27 to TRBJ2-5, with D possibly matching TRBD1 (6 bases). From germline, CDR1 is MNHEY and CDR2 SMNVEV (reference sequence). The V gene lost 5 bases and the J gene lost 5 bases, with 18 bases spanning the gap. The CDR3 is 15 amino acids.